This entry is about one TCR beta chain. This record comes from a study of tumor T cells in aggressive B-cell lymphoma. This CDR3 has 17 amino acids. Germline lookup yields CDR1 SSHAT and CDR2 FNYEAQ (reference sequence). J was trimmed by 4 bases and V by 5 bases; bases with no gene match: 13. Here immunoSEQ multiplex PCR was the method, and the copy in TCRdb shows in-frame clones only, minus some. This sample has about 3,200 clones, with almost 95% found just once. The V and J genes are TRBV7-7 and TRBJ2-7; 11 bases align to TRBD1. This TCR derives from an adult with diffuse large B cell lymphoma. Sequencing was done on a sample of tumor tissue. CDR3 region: CASSPNLGTGGRYEQYF. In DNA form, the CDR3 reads TGTGCCAGCAGCCCAAATCTCGGGACAGGGGGAAGATACGAGCAGTACTTC. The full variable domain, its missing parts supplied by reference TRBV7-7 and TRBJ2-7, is GAGVSQSPRYKVTKRGQDVTLRCDPISSHATLYWYQQALGQGPEFLTYFNYEAQPDKSGLPSDRFSAERPEGSISTLTIQRTEQRDSAMYRCASSPNLGTGGRYEQYFGPGTRLTVT.